This T cell receptor beta chain comes out of a study of cytomegalovirus exposure and HLA in healthy donors. Study results and caveats: Reported results showed that the classifier diagnosed cytomegalovirus status with high specificity and sensitivity. Association of 16,951 TCR beta sequences with HLA alleles was found at 0.05 false discovery rate in a later analysis.

The CDR3 covers 12 residues. Trimming took off 6 bases at V and 6 bases at J, with 14 bases between the two ends. Germline CDR1 reads GTSNPN; CDR2 reads SVGIG (reference sequence). Researchers ran the PCR with 60 Vbeta and 13 Jbeta primers. Only in-frame clones appear in the TCRdb table, and some are missing; sequencing was by immunoSEQ multiplex PCR. Here the sample spans more than 95,000 clones, roughly 79% being singletons. The donors comprised healthy bone marrow donors. Regarding this clone: Its antigen is still unknown.

The chain joins TRBV30 to TRBJ1-2, with TRBD1 as a possible D gene (6 bases). The TCR sequence derives from a male donor in good health and CMV-seronegative. Sequenced input: PBMCs. CDR3 protein: CACSQGLNGYTF. CDR3 DNA sequence: TGTGCCTGTTCACAGGGTCTAAATGGCTACACCTTC.